This T cell receptor (beta chain) was observed in a study of blood T cell repertoires in COVID-19. Individuals aged about 18 to 90 years were recruited from 24 US areas. V lost 4 bases to trimming and J lost 5 bases, with 12 bases between them. CDR3 size: 14 residues. Germline V gives CDR1 PRHDT, CDR2 FYEKMQ (reference sequence). The table came from immunoSEQ multiplex PCR; TCRdb's copy has only in-frame clones and leaves some out. The sample comprises some 290,000 clones, 89% of which are singletons, and around 9% rests with the top ten. The V gene is TRBV13, the J gene TRBJ2-4; D gene unclear. The sequencing sample was made of PBMCs or T cells enriched from blood (not recorded which). This receptor was obtained from a woman under 40 who had recovered from COVID-19. DNA of the CDR3: TGTGCCAGCAGCTCGACTCCCGTTGAAAACATTCAGTACTTC. Its protein product is CASSSTPVENIQYF.